Listed below are T cell receptor beta chains from one sample, sequenced in a study of blood T cell repertoires in COVID-19. Data came from immunoSEQ multiplex PCR; TCRdb stores just in-frame clones and leaves some out. The sample carries roughly 60,000 clones, around 83% recorded once. The sequencing sample was made of peripheral blood. The receptors shown here come from a human donor in a cohort sampled during active or convalescent COVID-19. The CDR3 runs from the conserved cysteine through the conserved F or W. A D gene is named only where the DNA matches it firmly. Not all rows give a size; the values are once, few, many and, for expanded clones, a class.

J | V | D | size | CDR3 | DNA
TRBJ2-7 | TRBV3-1/TRBV3-2 | . | . | CASSTTGDEQYF | TGTGCCAGCAGCACGACAGGAGACGAGCAGTACTTC
TRBJ1-1 | TRBV6-5 | TRBD1 | . | CASSPQQGANTEAFF | TGTGCCAGCAGTCCCCAACAGGGGGCGAACACTGAAGCTTTCTTT
TRBJ2-5 | TRBV11-1 | . | . | CASSPSGGEAAQYF | TGTGCCAGCAGCCCCTCGGGTGGGGAGGCGGCCCAGTACTTC
TRBJ1-5 | TRBV19 | . | . | CASTMGGAGQPQHF | TGTGCCAGTACCATGGGAGGTGCTGGTCAGCCCCAGCATTTT
TRBJ2-1 | TRBV10-1 | TRBD2 | . | CASSGEGLAGDIYNEQFF | TGCGCCAGCAGTGGGGAGGGGCTAGCGGGGGACATATACAATGAGCAGTTCTTC
TRBJ1-5 | TRBV19 | . | . | CASTRVSYSNQPQHF | TGTGCCAGTACCCGGGTGTCATATAGCAATCAGCCCCAGCATTTT
TRBJ2-7 | TRBV6-2/TRBV6-3 | TRBD2 | . | CASSYPLAGVPYEQYF | TGTGCCAGCAGTTACCCCCTTGCGGGGGTACCCTACGAGCAGTACTTC
TRBJ2-5 | TRBV5-1 | . | . | CASSLGRQETQYF | TGCGCCAGCAGCTTGGGGCGGCAAGAGACCCAGTACTTC
TRBJ1-3 | TRBV6-5 | TRBD1 | . | CASSYGTGDSGNTIYF | TGTGCCAGCAGTTACGGGACAGGGGACTCTGGAAACACCATATATTTT
TRBJ2-3 | TRBV7-3 | TRBD2 | once | CASSALAGGFTDTQYF | TGTGCCAGCAGCGCCTTAGCGGGGGGGTTCACAGATACGCAGTATTTT
TRBJ1-2 | TRBV4-1 | TRBD1 | few | CASSYRGDYGYTF | TGCGCCAGCAGCTACAGGGGAGACTATGGCTACACCTTC
TRBJ1-3 | TRBV5-1 | TRBD1 | . | CASSLGSRDSSGNTIYF | TGCGCCAGCAGCTTGGGTTCCCGGGACAGCTCTGGAAACACCATATATTTT
TRBJ2-7 | TRBV6-1 | TRBD1 | . | CASSAWVSGTGALSAQYF | TGTGCCAGCAGTGCGTGGGTATCCGGGACAGGGGCCCTCTCTGCGCAGTACTTC
TRBJ1-6 | TRBV6-2/TRBV6-3 | . | . | CASSPPAGWNSPLHF | TGTGCCAGCAGCCCCCCGGCAGGGTGGAATTCACCCCTCCACTTT
TRBJ1-2 | TRBV19 | . | few | CASSIIEGYGYTF | TGTGCCAGTAGTATCATAGAGGGATATGGCTACACCTTC
TRBJ2-7 | TRBV6-2/TRBV6-3 | TRBD2 | few | CASSNPTSALSYEQYF | TGTGCCAGCAGTAATCCTACTAGCGCACTCTCCTACGAGCAGTACTTC
TRBJ2-2 | TRBV6-2/TRBV6-3 | . | . | CASSYSGRLTGELFF | TGTGCCAGCAGTTACTCTGGCAGATTAACCGGGGAGCTGTTTTTT
TRBJ1-6 | TRBV7-9 | . | . | CASSLPGQSPLHF | TGTGCCAGCAGCTTACCAGGGCAGTCACCCCTCCACTTT
TRBJ1-2 | TRBV10-3 | TRBD1 | . | CAISDFGQGDYGYTF | TGTGCCATCAGTGACTTCGGACAGGGGGACTATGGCTACACCTTC
TRBJ1-1 | TRBV20-1 | . | . | CSARAGTEAFF | TGCAGTGCTAGAGCAGGGACTGAAGCTTTCTTT
TRBJ1-3 | TRBV5-6 | . | . | CASSLGQFRNTIYF | TGTGCCAGCAGCTTGGGGCAGTTTAGAAACACCATATATTTT
TRBJ1-1 | TRBV2 | TRBD1 | . | CASNVPGQGIGPEAFF | TGTGCCAGCAACGTCCCGGGACAGGGGATAGGGCCTGAAGCTTTCTTT
TRBJ2-3 | TRBV9 | . | . | CASSPSPVDTQYF | TGTGCCAGCAGCCCCAGTCCCGTCGATACGCAGTATTTT
TRBJ2-1 | TRBV29-1 | TRBD2 | . | CSVTWTSGMTEQFF | TGCAGCGTTACCTGGACTAGCGGGATGACTGAGCAGTTCTTC
TRBJ1-2 | TRBV19 | TRBD1 | few | CASRPGQGAWYGYTF | TGTGCCAGTAGGCCTGGACAGGGGGCTTGGTATGGCTACACCTTC
TRBJ2-7 | TRBV11-2 | . | . | CASSLHPPDSYEQYF | TGTGCCAGCAGCTTACACCCCCCGGACAGCTACGAGCAGTACTTC
TRBJ1-2 | TRBV6-5 | . | . | CASSSGPRRGYTF | TGTGCCAGCAGTTCAGGTCCCCGCCGGGGCTACACCTTC
TRBJ2-7 | TRBV28 | TRBD1 | . | CASSSSLDRGGEQYF | TGTGCCAGCAGTTCCTCTCTGGACAGGGGGGGGGAGCAGTACTTC
TRBJ1-5 | TRBV6-5 | . | . | CASSSGQLYQPQHF | TGTGCCAGCAGTTCCGGACAGCTATATCAGCCCCAGCATTTT
TRBJ2-3 | TRBV18 | TRBD1 | . | CASSLPGQYTDTQYF | TGTGCCAGCTCCTTACCGGGACAGTACACAGATACGCAGTATTTT
TRBJ1-2 | TRBV5-4 | . | few | CASSLDRSYGYTF | TGTGCCAGCAGCTTGGACAGATCCTATGGCTACACCTTC
TRBJ2-7 | TRBV21-1 | . | . | CASSPPDRAYEQYF | TGTGCCAGCAGCCCCCCGGACAGGGCCTACGAGCAGTACTTC
TRBJ1-3 | TRBV3-1/TRBV3-2 | . | once | CASSQTLVSGNTIYF | TGTGCCAGCAGCCAAACTCTGGTCTCTGGAAACACCATATATTTT